Sequencing of this TCR beta chain was carried out in a study of Ad26.COV2.S vaccination and SARS-CoV-2 variants. Findings of the study overall: Placebo and vaccine recipients had non-spike TCR breadth that was similar. Post-vaccination spike-specific CD8+ and CD4+ T cell responses reportedly had substantial breadth. While placebo recipients had lower spike-specific TCR breadth, vaccine recipients had more.

V was pared by 4 bases and J by 1 base, with 13 bases between. Per germline, CDR1 SGHTA and CDR2 FQGNSA. This CDR3 contains 15 residues. About this clone itself: The antigen is not known.

Generated by immunoSEQ multiplex PCR, the TCRdb table keeps only in-frame clones and is missing some. The table shows fewer than 150,000 clones, with 75% to 90% occurring only once. This clonotype was obtained from a human donor who had recovered from COVID-19. The chain uses TRBV7-2 and TRBJ1-1; D may be TRBD1 (5 bases). The sequencing here drew on peripheral blood, taken after recovery from COVID-19. The DNA for the CDR3 is TGTGCCAGCAGCTGGGGGGTGGACGGGAACACTGAAGCTTTCTTT. It is translated as CASSWGVDGNTEAFF.